The T cell receptor (beta chain) under discussion was sequenced for a study of cytomegalovirus exposure and HLA in healthy donors. Points from the study as a whole: It was in a later analysis that TCR association rates were seen to vary by HLA locus, highest for DRB1 and lowest for HLA-C. In a later analysis, HLA-associated TCR beta chains were more clonally expanded than equally common others. In vitro assays verified that a few CMV-associated chains recognized CMV antigens specifically.

Germline V gene lookup returns CDR1 MGHRA and CDR2 YSYEKL. The CDR3 loop spans 16 amino acids. Trimming stripped 3 bases from V and 3 bases from J, with 16 bases between. The donors comprised healthy bone marrow donors. PCR employed 60 Vbeta and 13 Jbeta primers. Some clones are missing from TCRdb's copy, which holds only in-frame ones; the method was immunoSEQ multiplex PCR. This listing includes more than 50,000 clones. A remark on this clone: What it recognizes is unknown.

Sequencing was carried out using PBMCs. The V gene is TRBV4-1, the J gene TRBJ2-3; perhaps TRBD1 as D (6 bases). The clonotype comes from a man aged 50 to 59 in good health and CMV-seropositive. The CDR3 DNA is TGCGCCAGCAGCCATATAAGGGGGTCAGAGACAGATACGCAGTATTTT. It is translated as CASSHIRGSETDTQYF.